The rows below give T cell receptor beta chains drawn from one sample of a study of T cell responses to AZD1222 COVID-19 vaccine. The table came from immunoSEQ multiplex PCR; TCRdb's copy has only in-frame clones and leaves some out. The repertoire holds 150,000 to 170,000 clones, roughly nine tenths seen once, with 5.5% to 6% in the top ten. Sequencing was performed on peripheral blood, taken on day 0 of MenACWY control vaccination. The origin of the receptors is an adult in good health. CDR3s include the opening cysteine and the closing phenylalanine or tryptophan. The D gene is left open where the match is weak. For some rows the clone size is stated as once, few or many, or as a class when expanded; others skip it.

D gene: .
V gene: TRBV2
J gene: TRBJ2-3
clone size: .
CDR3 protein: CASRDDRDTQYF
CDR3 DNA: TGTGCCAGCAGGGATGATAGGGATACGCAGTATTTT

D gene: .
V gene: TRBV7-8
J gene: TRBJ2-7
clone size: .
CDR3 protein: CASSQGQTYEQYF
CDR3 DNA: TGTGCCAGCAGCCAAGGACAGACCTACGAGCAGTACTTC

D gene: TRBD1
V gene: TRBV2
J gene: TRBJ2-5
clone size: .
CDR3 protein: CASSGDRGRETQYF
CDR3 DNA: TGTGCCAGCAGTGGGGACAGGGGGAGAGAGACCCAGTACTTC

D gene: .
V gene: TRBV2
J gene: TRBJ1-1
clone size: .
CDR3 protein: CASSDARRRPNEAFF
CDR3 DNA: TGTGCCAGCAGTGATGCGAGAAGAAGACCTAATGAAGCTTTCTTT

D gene: .
V gene: TRBV7-9
J gene: TRBJ2-2
clone size: .
CDR3 protein: CASTRTGVTGELFF
CDR3 DNA: TGTGCCAGCACCCGCACCGGGGTCACCGGGGAGCTGTTTTTT

D gene: .
V gene: TRBV11-2
J gene: TRBJ2-5
clone size: few
CDR3 protein: CASSFTPGKGLETQYF
CDR3 DNA: TGTGCCAGCAGCTTTACTCCAGGGAAGGGACTAGAGACCCAGTACTTC

D gene: .
V gene: TRBV6-5
J gene: TRBJ2-1
clone size: .
CDR3 protein: CASSTNQVRVNEQFF
CDR3 DNA: TGTGCCAGCAGTACTAACCAAGTCAGGGTAAATGAGCAGTTCTTC

D gene: TRBD2
V gene: TRBV24-1
J gene: TRBJ2-5
clone size: .
CDR3 protein: CATSDLWGGVEGETQYF
CDR3 DNA: TGTGCCACCAGTGATTTATGGGGGGGGGTTGAAGGAGAGACCCAGTACTTC

D gene: .
V gene: TRBV29-1
J gene: TRBJ2-5
clone size: once
CDR3 protein: CSVDGLVGDRGQSQETQYF
CDR3 DNA: TGCAGCGTTGACGGACTAGTCGGGGATCGGGGGCAGAGCCAAGAGACCCAGTACTTC

D gene: TRBD2
V gene: TRBV15
J gene: TRBJ2-7
clone size: .
CDR3 protein: CATRREGYEQYF
CDR3 DNA: TGTGCCACCAGGCGGGAGGGCTACGAGCAGTACTTC

D gene: .
V gene: TRBV28
J gene: TRBJ1-3
clone size: .
CDR3 protein: CASSSGSDSGNTIYF
CDR3 DNA: TGTGCCAGCAGTTCCGGATCTGACTCTGGAAACACCATATATTTT

D gene: TRBD1
V gene: TRBV10-3
J gene: TRBJ2-7
clone size: .
CDR3 protein: CAIRGYTGDERGEQYF
CDR3 DNA: TGTGCCATCAGAGGCTATACAGGGGATGAGCGAGGCGAGCAGTACTTC

D gene: TRBD1
V gene: TRBV7-2
J gene: TRBJ1-6
clone size: .
CDR3 protein: CASSLRGGQAYNSPLHF
CDR3 DNA: TGTGCCAGCAGCTTGAGGGGGGGACAGGCCTATAATTCACCCCTCCACTTT

D gene: .
V gene: TRBV14
J gene: TRBJ2-2
clone size: .
CDR3 protein: CASSPPGRANTGELFF
CDR3 DNA: TGTGCCAGCAGCCCACCGGGACGGGCGAACACCGGGGAGCTGTTTTTT

D gene: TRBD1
V gene: TRBV5-8
J gene: TRBJ1-6
clone size: .
CDR3 protein: CATPPYRGFSPLHF
CDR3 DNA: TGTGCCACCCCCCCATACAGGGGCTTCTCACCCCTCCACTTT

D gene: TRBD1
V gene: TRBV28
J gene: TRBJ1-2
clone size: .
CDR3 protein: CASKPGQTSLGYTF
CDR3 DNA: TGTGCCAGCAAACCGGGACAGACCTCGTTAGGCTACACCTTC

D gene: TRBD2
V gene: TRBV5-4
J gene: TRBJ2-7
clone size: .
CDR3 protein: CASSLLAGGPPYEQYF
CDR3 DNA: TGTGCCAGCAGCTTACTAGCGGGAGGGCCCCCATACGAGCAGTACTTC

D gene: .
V gene: TRBV19
J gene: TRBJ1-1
clone size: .
CDR3 protein: CASRDLTGRAFF
CDR3 DNA: TGTGCCAGTAGAGACCTCACAGGGCGGGCTTTCTTT

D gene: .
V gene: TRBV5-1
J gene: TRBJ2-2
clone size: .
CDR3 protein: CASSSQGPRSGELFF
CDR3 DNA: TGCGCCAGCAGTTCTCAGGGCCCCCGGAGCGGGGAGCTGTTTTTT

D gene: TRBD2
V gene: TRBV11-3
J gene: TRBJ2-7
clone size: .
CDR3 protein: CASSSLAGGRYEQYF
CDR3 DNA: TGTGCCAGCAGCTCTCTAGCGGGAGGGAGGTACGAGCAGTACTTC

D gene: .
V gene: TRBV19
J gene: TRBJ2-5
clone size: .
CDR3 protein: CASGVGTQYF
CDR3 DNA: TGTGCCAGCGGGGTAGGGACCCAGTACTTC

D gene: TRBD2
V gene: TRBV6-1
J gene: TRBJ2-3
clone size: .
CDR3 protein: CASSEGLFHSGRADDTQYF
CDR3 DNA: TGTGCCAGCAGTGAAGGACTTTTCCATAGCGGGAGAGCGGACGATACGCAGTATTTT

D gene: .
V gene: TRBV4-3
J gene: TRBJ2-3
clone size: .
CDR3 protein: CASSQDPSRAPGDTQYF
CDR3 DNA: TGCGCCAGCAGCCAAGATCCGTCGCGGGCTCCGGGAGATACGCAGTATTTT

D gene: TRBD1
V gene: TRBV9
J gene: TRBJ1-1
clone size: .
CDR3 protein: CASSVTDRMNTEAFF
CDR3 DNA: TGTGCCAGCAGCGTAACGGACAGGATGAACACTGAAGCTTTCTTT

D gene: .
V gene: TRBV20-1
J gene: TRBJ1-2
clone size: .
CDR3 protein: CSARGGNGYTF
CDR3 DNA: TGCAGTGCTAGAGGGGGAAATGGCTACACCTTC

D gene: .
V gene: TRBV19
J gene: TRBJ1-5
clone size: .
CDR3 protein: CANSSQGGQPQHF
CDR3 DNA: TGTGCCAATAGTTCCCAGGGAGGTCAGCCCCAGCATTTT

D gene: TRBD2
V gene: TRBV2
J gene: TRBJ2-3
clone size: .
CDR3 protein: CAGSSGGAGTDTQYF
CDR3 DNA: TGTGCCGGTTCTAGCGGGGGGGCTGGCACAGATACGCAGTATTTT

D gene: .
V gene: TRBV2
J gene: TRBJ2-2
clone size: .
CDR3 protein: CASAVEGTGELFF
CDR3 DNA: TGTGCCAGCGCCGTGGAGGGTACCGGGGAGCTGTTTTTT

D gene: .
V gene: TRBV20-1
J gene: TRBJ2-5
clone size: .
CDR3 protein: CSAPYWETQYF
CDR3 DNA: TGCAGTGCGCCCTATTGGGAGACCCAGTACTTC

D gene: .
V gene: TRBV27
J gene: TRBJ1-6
clone size: .
CDR3 protein: CASTIVYNSPLHF
CDR3 DNA: TGTGCCAGCACTATCGTCTATAATTCACCCCTCCACTTT

D gene: .
V gene: TRBV5-6
J gene: TRBJ1-5
clone size: once
CDR3 protein: CASSEGSFNQPQHF
CDR3 DNA: TGTGCCAGCAGCGAGGGGTCGTTCAATCAGCCCCAGCATTTT

D gene: TRBD2
V gene: TRBV3-1/TRBV3-2
J gene: TRBJ2-3
clone size: .
CDR3 protein: CASTGGGLTDTQYF
CDR3 DNA: TGTGCCAGCACCGGCGGGGGACTCACAGATACGCAGTATTTT

D gene: TRBD1
V gene: TRBV28
J gene: TRBJ2-1
clone size: .
CDR3 protein: CASTQSPGQGYNEQFF
CDR3 DNA: TGTGCCAGCACCCAAAGCCCGGGACAGGGATACAATGAGCAGTTCTTC

D gene: .
V gene: TRBV28
J gene: TRBJ2-5
clone size: once
CDR3 protein: CASSFLRGETQYF
CDR3 DNA: TGTGCCAGCAGTTTTCTCCGGGGGGAGACCCAGTACTTC

D gene: .
V gene: TRBV6-5
J gene: TRBJ2-7
clone size: .
CDR3 protein: CATGDRSNEQYF
CDR3 DNA: TGTGCCACTGGAGACAGGAGCAACGAGCAGTACTTC

D gene: TRBD1
V gene: TRBV2
J gene: TRBJ1-5
clone size: .
CDR3 protein: CASTQGSPQPQHF
CDR3 DNA: TGTGCCAGCACACAGGGGTCACCTCAGCCCCAGCATTTT

D gene: .
V gene: TRBV14
J gene: TRBJ2-1
clone size: .
CDR3 protein: CASSQGVTGDPYNEQFF
CDR3 DNA: TGTGCCAGCAGCCAAGGGGTGACCGGGGACCCCTACAATGAGCAGTTCTTC

D gene: .
V gene: TRBV7-9
J gene: TRBJ1-5
clone size: .
CDR3 protein: CASSAAGGGNQPQHF
CDR3 DNA: TGTGCCAGCAGCGCCGCGGGGGGCGGCAATCAGCCCCAGCATTTT

D gene: TRBD1
V gene: TRBV12-3/TRBV12-4
J gene: TRBJ2-3
clone size: .
CDR3 protein: CASSLGQGDTQYF
CDR3 DNA: TGTGCCAGCAGTTTAGGACAGGGGGATACGCAGTATTTT

D gene: .
V gene: TRBV24-1
J gene: TRBJ1-1
clone size: .
CDR3 protein: CATTYRDEAFF
CDR3 DNA: TGTGCCACCACCTACAGAGATGAAGCTTTCTTT

D gene: TRBD2
V gene: TRBV19
J gene: TRBJ2-1
clone size: .
CDR3 protein: CASSIGLAGYNEQFF
CDR3 DNA: TGTGCCAGTAGTATCGGACTAGCGGGGTACAATGAGCAGTTCTTC

D gene: TRBD1
V gene: TRBV9
J gene: TRBJ1-1
clone size: .
CDR3 protein: CASNPGQGNTEAFF
CDR3 DNA: TGTGCCAGCAACCCCGGACAGGGAAACACTGAAGCTTTCTTT

D gene: TRBD1
V gene: TRBV3-1/TRBV3-2
J gene: TRBJ1-5
clone size: many
CDR3 protein: CASSLDRVRQPQHF
CDR3 DNA: TGTGCCAGCAGCCTAGACAGGGTGCGACAGCCCCAGCATTTT

D gene: .
V gene: TRBV5-1
J gene: TRBJ1-1
clone size: few
CDR3 protein: CASSFRFRDPEAFF
CDR3 DNA: TGCGCCAGCAGCTTTAGGTTCAGGGACCCTGAAGCTTTCTTT

D gene: TRBD1
V gene: TRBV9
J gene: TRBJ1-2
clone size: .
CDR3 protein: CASSTKLSGTGGGGYTF
CDR3 DNA: TGTGCCAGCAGCACTAAGCTTTCCGGGACAGGGGGCGGTGGCTACACCTTC

D gene: .
V gene: TRBV7-9
J gene: TRBJ1-1
clone size: once
CDR3 protein: CASSLGFKVGTGDTEAFF
CDR3 DNA: TGTGCCAGCAGCTTAGGGTTTAAAGTAGGCACGGGGGACACTGAAGCTTTCTTT

D gene: .
V gene: TRBV20-1
J gene: TRBJ2-3
clone size: .
CDR3 protein: CSARKGDTQYF
CDR3 DNA: TGCAGTGCTAGAAAGGGGGATACGCAGTATTTT

D gene: TRBD1
V gene: TRBV2
J gene: TRBJ1-4
clone size: .
CDR3 protein: CASSPGQDEKLFF
CDR3 DNA: TGTGCCAGCAGCCCGGGACAGGATGAAAAACTGTTTTTT